This passage covers 9 T cell receptor beta chains from one sample sequenced in a study of technical replicates of blood from several donors (dated by TCRdb to about 2017). Library preparation employed the immunoSEQ multiplex PCR assay. Here the immuneACCESS table is served through TCRdb, limited to in-frame sequences with V and J called. Missing clones are a known gap in these copies; in checked studies unresolved V genes cover under half, and the rest lacks a known reason. This sample comprises around 89,000 clones, around 96% of them detected only once. 0.2% to 0.25% of the sample belongs to the ten largest clones. The specimen sequenced was T cells isolated from PBMCs. The receptors here all came from a human donor in good health.

The chain couples TRBV29-1 to TRBJ2-1; maybe TRBD1 (6 bases). This CDR3 region has 14 residues. The germline V gene has CDR1 SQVTM and CDR2 ANQGSEA. Trimming stripped 7 bases from V and 0 bases from J, with 13 bases between. The CDR3 nucleotides read TGCAGCGCTACCACAGGGAGCTCCTACAATGAGCAGTTCTTC. As protein: CSATTGSSYNEQFF.

The J gene is TRBJ2-1, the V gene TRBV6-5; TRBD2 matches 12 bases. The germline CDR1 and CDR2 sequences are MNHEY and SVGAGI. The CDR3 covers 14 residues. Germline trimming cut 7 bases from V and 5 bases from J; bases unmatched to any gene: 3. The CDR3 bases are TGTGCCAGCAAACTAGCGGGAGGAAACAATGAGCAGTTCTTC. Translating it yields CASKLAGGNNEQFF.

The J gene is TRBJ1-5, the V gene TRBV4-2; no definite D call. Germline V gene data show CDR1 as LGHNA and CDR2 as YNFKEQ. CDR3 length equals 14 residues. Trimming pared 1 base from V and 5 bases from J, leaving 9 bases between. CDR3 nucleotide sequence: TGTGCCAGCAGCCAAGTTACTGAAGATCAGCCCCAGCATTTT. It codes for CASSQVTEDQPQHF.

The J gene is TRBJ1-2, the V gene TRBV15; D is unresolved. Looked up from germline, CDR1 is LNHNV and CDR2 is YYDKDF (reference sequence). The V gene lost 1 base and the J gene lost 5 bases, with 8 bases spanning the gap. The CDR3 is made up of 13 amino acids. Here the CDR3 reads CATSRAHLYGYTF. The CDR3 region has the DNA TGTGCCACCAGCAGAGCACACCTTTATGGCTACACCTTC.

The chain links TRBV27 to TRBJ2-7, with 14 bases aligning to TRBD2. This CDR3 spans 17 amino acids. Losses at the gene ends were 6 bases for V and 2 bases for J; bases not matched to a gene: 9. Germline values: CDR1 MNHEY, CDR2 SMNVEV (reference sequence). Here the CDR3 DNA reads TGTGCCAGCAGCCCGACTAGCGGGAGGGCCTTGGCCTACGAGCAGTACTTC. This encodes CASSPTSGRALAYEQYF.

V is TRBV15 and J is TRBJ2-7; TRBD1 might be the D (6 bases). This CDR3 is built from 16 residues. The V gene lost 3 bases and the J gene lost 0 bases, with 15 bases spanning the gap. The germline gives CDR1 LNHNV, CDR2 YYDKDF (reference sequence). The CDR3 coding sequence is TGTGCCACCAGCAGCGAGGGTGGGGGCCACTCCTACGAGCAGTACTTC. Protein product: CATSSEGGGHSYEQYF.

This clone was seen a single time. The chain employs TRBV11-2 and TRBJ1-4; 10 bases align to TRBD1. V shed 4 bases and J 7 bases; nucleotides not matched to a gene: 3. Germline V gene data show CDR1 as SGHAT and CDR2 as FQNNGV. The CDR3 has 14 residues. This CDR3 is CASSWDRGAEKLFF. The CDR3 nucleotides read TGTGCCAGCAGCTGGGACAGGGGCGCTGAAAAACTGTTTTTT. Full variable domain (missing parts from reference TRBV11-2 and TRBJ1-4): EAGVAQSPRYKIIEKRQSVAFWCNPISGHATLYWYQQILGQGPKLLIQFQNNGVVDDSQLPKDRFSAERLKGVDSTLKIQPAKLEDSAVYLCASSWDRGAEKLFFGSGTQLSVL.

The chain has TRBV19 and TRBJ1-1; no reliable D call. From germline, CDR1 is LNHDA and CDR2 SQIVND (reference sequence). The CDR3 spans 14 residues. The V end was cut by 5 bases, the J end by 6 bases, with 16 bases between. CDR3 coding DNA: TGTGCCAGTAGTTTAATGGCGGTCGACGCTGAAGCTTTCTTT. This encodes CASSLMAVDAEAFF.

As concerns this clone: One junction end does not reproduce the germline sequence, and a read error may be involved. The rearrangement joins TRBV15 to TRBJ1-5; possible D gene TRBD1, 6 bases. Germline-derived CDR1 and CDR2 are LNHNV and YYDKDF (reference sequence). The CDR3 is 16 amino acids. The CDR3: CATSGEGGLSNQPQHF. CDR3 nucleotide sequence: TGTGCCACCAGCGGAGAAGGGGGTTTAAGCAATCAGCCCCAGCATTTT.